This TCR beta chain emerged from a study of blood T cell repertoires in COVID-19. Across the whole study: Acute-phase and convalescent COVID-19 samples originated in the United States, Italy and Spain.

Only in-frame clones appear in the TCRdb table, and some are missing; sequencing was by immunoSEQ multiplex PCR. The sample holds 70,000 to 95,000 clones; around 90% are singletons and the top ten take about 3.9%. This clone was found once. The junction and the germline gene differ at one end; a read error may be behind it. Germline CDR1 and CDR2: SGHTA and FQGNSA. The CDR3 loop spans 14 amino acids. The source of this sequence is a woman between 50 and 59 years old in a cohort sampled during active COVID-19. Sequenced input: peripheral blood. The chain combines TRBV7-2 with TRBJ1-4; 8 bases align to TRBD1. The CDR3, as DNA: TGTGCCAGCAGCTCCCAGGGGGCTAACGAAAAACTGTTTTTT. This gives the protein CASSSQGANEKLFF.